Described below is a single T cell receptor beta chain sequence and its context. The antigen remains unidentified. The data were taken from a study of shared clonotypes between healthy human individuals. Sequenced by immunoSEQ multiplex PCR; TCRdb stores in-frame clones only, minus some. Of about 360,000 clones listed, about 70% are singletons. The CDR3 is made up of 11 amino acids. Germline V lookup: CDR1 DFQATT, CDR2 SNEGSKA (reference sequence). The V gene lost 5 bases and the J gene lost 7 bases, with 12 bases spanning the gap. The study, taken as a whole, reports: In this cohort, only blood was sampled, and tissue repertoires likely differ. Larger richness was generally estimated for naive than memory subsets.

The receptor's source is a man aged 30 to 45 in good health. Sequencing input: memory CD4+ T cells sorted from blood. As to subset: CD45RA-negative fraction. The chain employs TRBV20-1 and TRBJ2-7, with D unresolved. CDR3 region: CSAEMYTEQYF. The CDR3 region has the DNA TGCAGTGCTGAAATGTATACGGAGCAGTACTTC.